The entry below gives a single T cell receptor beta chain sequence along with its context. Its target is not known. These data come from a study of cytomegalovirus exposure and HLA in healthy donors. Study information: Earlier results showed 117 million unique TCR beta sequences derived from 150 million to 200 million T cells. The study's findings and limits: Sequencing artifact likely explains a cluster of highly shared sequence variants. TCR beta chain V- and J-gene trimming was linked, in a later analysis, to a missense variant in DCLRE1C. It was reported that the classifier diagnosed cytomegalovirus status with high specificity and sensitivity in both the original and validation cohorts.

PCR employed 60 Vbeta and 13 Jbeta primers. TCRdb's table, derived via immunoSEQ multiplex PCR, lists solely in-frame clones and lacks some. The data hold under 150,000 clones, with about 85% observed a single time. Germline V CDR1 and CDR2: SQVTM, ANQGSEA. This CDR3 has 13 residues. Trimming cost V 4 bases and J 5 bases; bases outside gene matches: 6. The specimen was PBMCs. This clonotype was obtained from a female donor in good health and CMV-seronegative. J is TRBJ2-3 and V is TRBV29-1; 7 positions match TRBD2. CDR3 sequence: CSVVAGVRDTQYF. In DNA form, the CDR3 reads TGCAGCGTTGTAGCGGGCGTGAGAGATACGCAGTATTTT.